This TCR beta chain was observed in a study of beta chain features in type 1 diabetes. Study results and limitations: Patients with type 1 diabetes carried fewer insertions and had more deletions at their VDJ junctions. All four CD4+ subsets of Type 1 diabetes patients contained TCRB CDR3s that were moderately but significantly shorter.

Expressed TCRB transcripts got sequenced, as all isolated RNA was reverse transcribed. Using immunoSEQ multiplex PCR, the repertoire was profiled, and TCRdb retains in-frame clones only, with some absent. The sample lists approximately 160,000 clones, almost 65% occurring once. Germline loops: CDR1 SGDLS, CDR2 YYNGEE. The CDR3 is 16 amino acids. Trimming took 4 bases from V and 2 from J; bases not matched to a gene: 8. As to this clone: Its matching antigen is unknown.

Sequencing used naive CD4+ T cells from blood. The rearrangement links TRBV9 to TRBJ2-1; 8 bases match TRBD2. The sequence was obtained from a man aged 25-45 years with type 1 diabetes. The CDR3 DNA reads TGTGCCAGCAGCCCTTCGGGGCGGGGGGCCTACAATGAGCAGTTCTTC. The encoded protein is CASSPSGRGAYNEQFF.